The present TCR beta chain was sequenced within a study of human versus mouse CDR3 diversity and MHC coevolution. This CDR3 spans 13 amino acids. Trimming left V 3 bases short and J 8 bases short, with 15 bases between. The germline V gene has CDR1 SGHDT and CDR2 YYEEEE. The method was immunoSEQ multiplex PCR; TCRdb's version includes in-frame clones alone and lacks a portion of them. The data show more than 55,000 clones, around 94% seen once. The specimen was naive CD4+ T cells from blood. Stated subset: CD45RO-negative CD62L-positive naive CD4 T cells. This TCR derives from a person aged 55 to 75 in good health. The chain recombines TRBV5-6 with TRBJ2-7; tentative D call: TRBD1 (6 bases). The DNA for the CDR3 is TGTGCCAGCAGCTCGGCGGACAGAGACCAGCAGTACTTC. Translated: CASSSADRDQQYF.